This T cell receptor beta chain was found in a study of cytomegalovirus exposure and HLA in healthy donors. Worth noting for this clone: Antigen specificity is unknown.

Study outcomes and limitations: A later analysis found TCR association rates differed by HLA locus, highest for DRB1 and lowest for HLA-C.

Germline V gene sequence: CDR1 SEHNR, CDR2 FQNEAQ (reference sequence). J lost 4 bases, V lost 1 base, and 3 bases had no gene match. The CDR3 is 15 amino acids. Vbeta (60) and Jbeta (13) primers were used in the PCR. Profiled with immunoSEQ multiplex PCR; TCRdb holds only in-frame clones, not every one. The profile shows 150,000 to 200,000 clones, 78% of them singletons. This clonotype was obtained from a woman in her thirties in good health and CMV-seropositive. This sequence joins TRBV7-9 and TRBJ1-4; 7 positions match TRBD1. Sequencing input: PBMCs. For the CDR3, the DNA is TGTGCCAGCAGCTTAGAGGGGACAGTTAATGAAAAACTGTTTTTT. Residues: CASSLEGTVNEKLFF.